The rows below give T cell receptor beta chains drawn from one sample of a study of T cell responses to AZD1222 COVID-19 vaccine. Clones were sequenced by immunoSEQ multiplex PCR, and TCRdb holds only the in-frame ones, with some missing. The table records over 100,000 clones, around 87% of them present only once. The material sequenced was peripheral blood, taken on day 0 of AZD1222 vaccination. These receptors all come from an adult in good health. CDR3s leave out the opening cysteine and the closing phenylalanine or tryptophan. The order of the fields is V gene, J gene, CDR3 protein.

v_gene: TRBV6-6
j_gene: TRBJ2-1
CDR3aa: ASSTLPSGNEQF

v_gene: TRBV19
j_gene: TRBJ2-4
CDR3aa: ASSIDGRLAKNIQY

v_gene: TRBV10-3
j_gene: TRBJ1-2
CDR3aa: AISESGGSSYGYT

v_gene: TRBV5-1
j_gene: TRBJ1-1
CDR3aa: ASSFGGTQNTEAF

v_gene: TRBV18
j_gene: TRBJ2-5
CDR3aa: ASSAWDSQGVTQY

v_gene: TRBV5-1
j_gene: TRBJ2-5
CDR3aa: ASSWAGRQETQY

v_gene: TRBV6-4
j_gene: TRBJ1-2
CDR3aa: ASLPTPGDYGYT

v_gene: TRBV12-3/TRBV12-4
j_gene: TRBJ1-1
CDR3aa: ASSPGQRAEAF

v_gene: TRBV12-3/TRBV12-4
j_gene: TRBJ2-3
CDR3aa: ASRPTGVDTQY

v_gene: TRBV28
j_gene: TRBJ2-1
CDR3aa: ASSSGLWAREQF

v_gene: TRBV3-1/TRBV3-2
j_gene: TRBJ2-3
CDR3aa: ASSQDGAGQIGTDTQY

v_gene: TRBV6-2/TRBV6-3
j_gene: TRBJ2-3
CDR3aa: ASSSSTDTQY

v_gene: TRBV6-5
j_gene: TRBJ1-2
CDR3aa: ASTPRRGQGSGYT

v_gene: TRBV28
j_gene: TRBJ1-2
CDR3aa: ASSPFRGLYGYT

v_gene: TRBV7-8
j_gene: TRBJ1-4
CDR3aa: ASSLSTGLGEKLF

v_gene: TRBV30
j_gene: TRBJ1-5
CDR3aa: AWSGGQGRQPQH

v_gene: TRBV28
j_gene: TRBJ2-3
CDR3aa: ASSQTGTLYSTQY